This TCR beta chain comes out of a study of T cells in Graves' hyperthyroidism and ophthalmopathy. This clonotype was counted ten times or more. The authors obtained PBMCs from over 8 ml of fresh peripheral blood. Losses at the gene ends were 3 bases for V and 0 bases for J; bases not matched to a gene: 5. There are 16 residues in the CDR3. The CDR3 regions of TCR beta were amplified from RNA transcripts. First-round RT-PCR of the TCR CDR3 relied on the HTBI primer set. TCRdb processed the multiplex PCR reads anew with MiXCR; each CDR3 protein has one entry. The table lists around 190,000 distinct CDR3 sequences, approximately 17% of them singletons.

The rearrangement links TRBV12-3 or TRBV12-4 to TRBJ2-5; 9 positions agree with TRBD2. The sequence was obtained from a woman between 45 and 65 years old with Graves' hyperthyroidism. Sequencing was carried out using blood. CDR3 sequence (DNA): TGTGCCAGCAGTTTTATCCCTAGCGGGGACCAAGAGACCCAGTACTTC. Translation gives CASSFIPSGDQETQYF.